This T cell receptor beta chain was observed in a study of blood T cell repertoires in COVID-19. Overall study context: Acute and convalescent COVID-19 samples came from the United States, Italy and Spain. The cDNA or gDNA used as material had been derived from T cells, B-cell-depleted T cells, or PBMCs.

Original processing notes: Scientists estimated how many nucleated cells there were by amplifying reference gene primers. Only in-frame clones appear in the TCRdb table, and some are missing; sequencing was by immunoSEQ multiplex PCR. Clone size and V and J calls were adopted from that table, with D and trimming inferred from the DNA. The sample has approximately 24,000 clones; approximately 81% are singletons. Germline-derived CDR1 and CDR2 are MNHNY and SVGAGI (reference sequence). Trimming cost V 6 bases and J 8 bases; bases outside gene matches: 4. This CDR3 spans 13 amino acids. Sequencing input: peripheral blood. The TCR comes from a human donor in a cohort sampled during active COVID-19. The chain recombines TRBV6-6 with TRBJ1-6, with 7 bases fitting TRBD1. CDR3 in amino acids: CASRQGMDSPLHF. Written as DNA, the CDR3 is TGTGCCAGCAGACAGGGGATGGATTCACCCCTCCACTTT.